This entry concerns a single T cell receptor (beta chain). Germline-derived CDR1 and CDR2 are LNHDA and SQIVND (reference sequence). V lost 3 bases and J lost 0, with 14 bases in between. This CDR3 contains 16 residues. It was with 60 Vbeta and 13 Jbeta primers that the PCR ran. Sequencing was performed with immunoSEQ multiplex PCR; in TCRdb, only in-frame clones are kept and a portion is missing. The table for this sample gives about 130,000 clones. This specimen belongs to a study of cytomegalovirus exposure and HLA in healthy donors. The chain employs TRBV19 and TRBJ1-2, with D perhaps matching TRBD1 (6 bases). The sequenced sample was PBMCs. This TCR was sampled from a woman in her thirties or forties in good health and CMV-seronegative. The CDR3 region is CASSIPGTPANYGYTF. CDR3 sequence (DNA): TGTGCCAGTAGTATTCCTGGGACACCTGCTAACTATGGCTACACCTTC.